A selection of T cell receptor beta chains follows, all from one sample in a study of technical replicates of blood from four donors. The repertoire was sequenced with immunoSEQ multiplex PCR; TCRdb's copy has only in-frame clones and lacks some. The repertoire holds about 78,000 clones, roughly 94% seen once, with 0.2% to 0.3% in the top ten. Sequencing input: T cells isolated from PBMCs. The source is a human donor in good health. Each CDR3 is given with its conserved first and last residue. A D gene is named only where the DNA matches it firmly. For some rows the clone size is stated as once, few or many, or as a class when expanded; others skip it.

cdr3_length	d_call	v_call	j_call	clone_size	cdr3_nt	cdr3_aa
15	TRBD1	TRBV6-4	TRBJ1-6	few	TGTGCCAGCAGTGTGAACAGGGGGACCCATTCACCCCTCCACTTT	CASSVNRGTHSPLHF
16	TRBD2	TRBV14	TRBJ2-3	NA	TGTGCCAGCAGCCAAGGGACTAGCGGCCTCACAGATACGCAGTATTTT	CASSQGTSGLTDTQYF
17	TRBD1	TRBV10-3	TRBJ1-2	NA	TGTGCCATCAGTGTCCTTCCTACAGGGGAAGGGGCCTATGGCTACACCTTC	CAISVLPTGEGAYGYTF
14	NA	TRBV4-1	TRBJ1-2	NA	TGCGCCAGCAGCCAGGGGGACACCCCTGCCGTAGGGGCCTTC	CASSQGDTPAVGAF
13	NA	TRBV6-5	TRBJ1-3	NA	TGTGCCAGCAGTTCAGGGGTCGGAAACACCATATATTTT	CASSSGVGNTIYF
15	TRBD2	TRBV7-9	TRBJ2-7	once	TGTGCCAGCAGCACAACTAGCGGGGGACTATACGAGCAGTACTTC	CASSTTSGGLYEQYF
14	TRBD1	TRBV5-1	TRBJ1-2	NA	TGCGCCAGCAGCCGGGACAGGGGGACCTATGGCTACACCTTC	CASSRDRGTYGYTF
12	TRBD2	TRBV6-5	TRBJ2-7	NA	TGTGTCTCTAGCGGGAGCTCCTACGAGCAGTACTTC	CVSSGSSYEQYF
13	TRBD2	TRBV5-1	TRBJ2-1	NA	TGCGCCAGCAGCTTGGGCGGGGGGGATGAGCAGTTCTTC	CASSLGGGDEQFF
16	TRBD2	TRBV27	TRBJ2-1	NA	TGTGCCAGCAGTTGGGGGACTAGCGGAAAGTACAATGAGCAGTTCTTC	CASSWGTSGKYNEQFF
15	TRBD2	TRBV19	TRBJ2-7	NA	TGTGCAAGTGGGGCCCGGACTAGCGGTTACTACGAGCAGTACTTC	CASGARTSGYYEQYF
11	NA	TRBV28	TRBJ1-5	NA	TGTGCCAGCAACGGGAATCAGCCCCAGCATTTT	CASNGNQPQHF
16	TRBD2	TRBV10-1	TRBJ2-3	NA	TGCGCCAGCAGTGAGTCGGGACTAGCGGGGGGAGATACGCAGTATTTT	CASSESGLAGGDTQYF
12	NA	TRBV28	TRBJ2-7	NA	TGTGCCAGCGGAGGGGCGGCCTACGAGCAGTACTTC	CASGGAAYEQYF
13	NA	TRBV18	TRBJ1-2	NA	TGTGCCAGCTCTTTTGAGGAAGCCTATGGCTACACCTTC	CASSFEEAYGYTF
15	NA	TRBV4-1	TRBJ2-7	NA	TGCGCCAGCAGCCACCTAAGGAAACAGGGTCACGAGCAGTACTTC	CASSHLRKQGHEQYF
15	TRBD2	TRBV28	TRBJ2-7	NA	TGTGCCAGCAGGTTTGAGGGACTAGCGGGAGACGAGCAGTACTTC	CASRFEGLAGDEQYF
13	TRBD1	TRBV28	TRBJ1-5	NA	TGTGCCAGCAGACAGGGGATTCATCAGCCCCAGCATTTT	CASRQGIHQPQHF
18	TRBD1	TRBV18	TRBJ1-1	once	TGTGCCAGCTCACCACCCTTAGATCGACAGGGGTCCCCCTGGGAAGCTTTCTTT	CASSPPLDRQGSPWEAFF
10	NA	TRBV7-9	TRBJ1-1	NA	TGTGCCACGGGGGGAACTGAAGCTTTCTTT	CATGGTEAFF
17	TRBD1	TRBV10-1	TRBJ2-5	NA	TGCGCCAGCAGTGAGGTGGGAAGGACAGGCGCCCAAGAGACCCAGTACTTC	CASSEVGRTGAQETQYF
16	TRBD2	TRBV9	TRBJ2-5	NA	TGTGCCAGCAGCGAGGCGGCGGGGGGGCAATCAGAGACCCAGTACTTC	CASSEAAGGQSETQYF
16	TRBD1	TRBV5-6	TRBJ2-3	NA	TGTGCCAGCAGCCAGGGACAGGGGAGACCCACAGATACGCAGTATTTT	CASSQGQGRPTDTQYF
16	NA	TRBV28	TRBJ1-5	once	TGTGCCAGCAGACGTAGCGATTGGGGTAGCAATCAGCCCCAGCATTTT	CASRRSDWGSNQPQHF
15	TRBD2	TRBV7-9	TRBJ2-1	few	TGTGCCAGCAGCTCCCAGCGGGGCCGGGCCAATGAGCAGTTCTTC	CASSSQRGRANEQFF
14	NA	TRBV7-2	TRBJ1-3	NA	TGTGCCAGCAGCGTCCCGAACAGGGGAAACACCATATATTTT	CASSVPNRGNTIYF
13	NA	TRBV7-6	TRBJ2-7	NA	TGTGCCAGCAGCCTAGGCTCAGTTTACGAGCAGTACTTC	CASSLGSVYEQYF